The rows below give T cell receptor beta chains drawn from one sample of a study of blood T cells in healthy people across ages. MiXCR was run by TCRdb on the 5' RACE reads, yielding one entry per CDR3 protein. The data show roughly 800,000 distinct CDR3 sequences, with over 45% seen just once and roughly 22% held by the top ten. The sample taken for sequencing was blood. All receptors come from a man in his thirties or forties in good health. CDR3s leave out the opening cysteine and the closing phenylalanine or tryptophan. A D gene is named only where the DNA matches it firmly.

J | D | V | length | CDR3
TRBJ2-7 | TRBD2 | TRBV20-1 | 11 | SAFSGDSYEQY
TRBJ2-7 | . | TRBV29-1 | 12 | SVAQGGLTYEQY
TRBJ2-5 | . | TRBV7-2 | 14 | ASSQRQTSSQETQY
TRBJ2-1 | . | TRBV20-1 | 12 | SASIALVLNEQF
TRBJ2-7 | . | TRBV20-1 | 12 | SARDRRGAYEQY
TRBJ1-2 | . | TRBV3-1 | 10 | ASILRQDGYT
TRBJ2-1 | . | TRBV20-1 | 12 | SARDRLGRNEQF
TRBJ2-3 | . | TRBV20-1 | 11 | SAPVTSTDTQY
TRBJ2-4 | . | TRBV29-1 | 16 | SVETGTEEYLAKNIQY
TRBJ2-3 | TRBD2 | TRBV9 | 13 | ASSARDYYTDTQY
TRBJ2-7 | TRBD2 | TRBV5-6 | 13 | ASSLGAQRGDEQY
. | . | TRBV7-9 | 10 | ASSRHRSEQY